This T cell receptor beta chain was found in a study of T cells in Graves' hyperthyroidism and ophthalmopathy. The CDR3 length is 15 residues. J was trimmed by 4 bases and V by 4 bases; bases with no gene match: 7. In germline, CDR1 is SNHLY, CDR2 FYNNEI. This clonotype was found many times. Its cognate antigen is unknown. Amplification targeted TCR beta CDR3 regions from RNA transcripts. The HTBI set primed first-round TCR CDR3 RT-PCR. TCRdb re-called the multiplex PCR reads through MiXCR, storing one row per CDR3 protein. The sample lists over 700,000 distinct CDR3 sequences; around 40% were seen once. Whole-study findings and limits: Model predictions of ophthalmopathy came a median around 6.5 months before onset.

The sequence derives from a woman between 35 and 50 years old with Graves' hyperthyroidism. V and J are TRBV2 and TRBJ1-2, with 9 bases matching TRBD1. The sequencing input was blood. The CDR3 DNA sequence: TGTGCCAGCAGTGTTCAGGGACAGGGACTCTATGGCTACACCTTC. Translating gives CASSVQGQGLYGYTF.